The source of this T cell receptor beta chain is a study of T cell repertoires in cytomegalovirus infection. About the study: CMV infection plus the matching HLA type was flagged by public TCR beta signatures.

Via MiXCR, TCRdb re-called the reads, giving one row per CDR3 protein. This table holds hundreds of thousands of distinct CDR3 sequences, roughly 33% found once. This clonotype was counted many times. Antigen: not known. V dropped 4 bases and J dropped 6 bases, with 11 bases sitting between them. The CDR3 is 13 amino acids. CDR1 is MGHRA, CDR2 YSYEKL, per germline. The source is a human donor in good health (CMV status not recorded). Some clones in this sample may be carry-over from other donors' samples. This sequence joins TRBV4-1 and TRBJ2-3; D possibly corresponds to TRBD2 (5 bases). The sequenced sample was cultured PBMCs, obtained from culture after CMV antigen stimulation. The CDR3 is CASSRTAVDTQYF. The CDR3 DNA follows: TGCGCCAGCAGCCGGACTGCCGTGGATACGCAGTATTTT.